The 10 T cell receptor beta chains below were found in one sample sequenced in a study of T cells in narcolepsy. The repertoire was sequenced with immunoSEQ multiplex PCR; TCRdb's copy has only in-frame clones and lacks some. Of approximately 25,000 clones in the sample, approximately 79% were seen once. The sample was memory (CD45RA-) CD4+ T cells from blood. The receptors here all came from a human donor in good health.

This clone has a handful of counts. The V call is TRBV4-2, the J call TRBJ1-5; the match to TRBD1 covers 7 bases. This CDR3 spans 18 amino acids. With V trimmed by 2 bases and J by 2 bases, 12 bases remained unmatched. Looked up from germline, CDR1 is LGHNA and CDR2 is YNFKEQ. Here the CDR3 reads CASSQRLSQGRRNQPQHF. The CDR3 DNA reads TGTGCCAGCAGCCAACGACTCTCACAGGGGAGGCGCAATCAGCCCCAGCATTTT.

The chain is built from TRBV27 and TRBJ2-6; 9 bases fit TRBD2. In germline, CDR1 is MNHEY, CDR2 SMNVEV (reference sequence). The CDR3 loop spans 17 amino acids. J gave up 4 bases and V 3 bases, and 7 bases lay outside the gene matches. CDR3 sequence reads: CASSFRLAGSGANVLTF. CDR3 in DNA: TGTGCCAGCAGTTTCAGGCTAGCGGGGTCCGGGGCCAACGTCCTGACTTTC.

This clone has just one count. The chain employs TRBV6-4 and TRBJ1-2; TRBD1 agrees at 9 bases. V shed 4 bases, J shed 6 bases, and the junction held 6 bases outside the gene matches. Per germline, CDR1 MRHNA and CDR2 SNTAGT. The CDR3 is 14 residues long. CDR3 sequence: CASSVDRGNHGYTF. DNA for the CDR3: TGTGCCAGCAGTGTTGACAGGGGGAACCATGGCTACACCTTC.

The chain couples TRBV20-1 to TRBJ1-1; unclear D gene. Germline V gives CDR1 DFQATT, CDR2 SNEGSKA (reference sequence). The V and J ends lost 5 bases and 8 bases respectively, with 12 bases between them. This CDR3 contains 11 residues. The DNA of the CDR3 is TGCAGTGCTGCGGGGTTGGCCGAAGCTTTCTTT. Protein product: CSAAGLAEAFF.

The rearrangement joins TRBV18 to TRBJ2-7, with D tentatively TRBD1 (7 bases). CDR1 is KGHSH and CDR2 is LQKENI in the germline V gene. CDR3 size: 15 residues. V lost 6 bases, J lost 7 bases, and 22 bases lay in between. CDR3 amino acids: CASSPGGTDSWEQYF. For the CDR3, the DNA is TGTGCCAGCTCCCCCGGCGGGACAGACAGTTGGGAGCAGTACTTC.

The genes are TRBV18 and TRBJ2-7, with D possibly TRBD2 on 6 matching bases. This CDR3 region has 14 residues. In germline, CDR1 is KGHSH, CDR2 LQKENI. The V end lost 3 bases, the J end lost 2 bases, and 11 bases lay between the germline ends. The DNA of the CDR3 is TGTGCCAGCTCACCCCGGGACTCGCCCTACGAGCAGTACTTC. Protein product: CASSPRDSPYEQYF.

The chain combines TRBV10-2 with TRBJ2-2; D unclear. Germline V gene data show CDR1 as WSHSY and CDR2 as SAAADI. The CDR3 is 15 amino acids. V lost 3 bases to trimming and J lost 3 bases, with 11 bases between them. In DNA, the CDR3 is TGCGCCAGCAGTGAAACGTTGAGGTACACCGGGGAGCTGTTTTTT. This sequence encodes CASSETLRYTGELFF.

The chain is built from TRBV4-1 and TRBJ2-2; TRBD1 matches at 10 bases. Losses at the gene ends were 1 base for V and 6 bases for J; bases not matched to a gene: 5. From germline, CDR1 is MGHRA and CDR2 YSYEKL. CDR3 length: 16 residues. CDR3 region: CASSQVGQGFSGELFF. DNA of the CDR3: TGCGCCAGCAGCCAAGTGGGACAGGGGTTTTCCGGGGAGCTGTTTTTT.

J is TRBJ2-1 and V is TRBV6-5, with 7 bases that match TRBD1. The V and J ends lost 9 bases and 7 bases, in that order; junction bases with no gene match: 12. Looked up from germline, CDR1 is MNHEY and CDR2 is SVGAGI. The CDR3 loop spans 14 amino acids. DNA for the CDR3: TGTGCCAGGTCCGAGACAGGGAAGCCAAATGAGCAGTTCTTC. Translated: CARSETGKPNEQFF.

The chain recombines TRBV7-3 with TRBJ2-3; no firm D call. Germline V lookup: CDR1 SGHTA, CDR2 FQGTGA. The V end lost 5 bases, the J end lost 3 bases, and 6 bases lay between the germline ends. This CDR3 region has 12 residues. For the CDR3, the DNA is TGTGCCAGCAGCGGCGGTACAGATACGCAGTATTTT. Its protein is CASSGGTDTQYF. Combining the CDR3 with reference TRBV7-3 and TRBJ2-3 gives the whole variable domain GAGVSQTPSNKVTEKGKYVELRCDPISGHTALYWYRQSLGQGPEFLIYFQGTGAADDSGLPNDRFFAVRPEGSVSTLKIQRTERGDSAVYLCASSGGTDTQYFGPGTRLTVL.